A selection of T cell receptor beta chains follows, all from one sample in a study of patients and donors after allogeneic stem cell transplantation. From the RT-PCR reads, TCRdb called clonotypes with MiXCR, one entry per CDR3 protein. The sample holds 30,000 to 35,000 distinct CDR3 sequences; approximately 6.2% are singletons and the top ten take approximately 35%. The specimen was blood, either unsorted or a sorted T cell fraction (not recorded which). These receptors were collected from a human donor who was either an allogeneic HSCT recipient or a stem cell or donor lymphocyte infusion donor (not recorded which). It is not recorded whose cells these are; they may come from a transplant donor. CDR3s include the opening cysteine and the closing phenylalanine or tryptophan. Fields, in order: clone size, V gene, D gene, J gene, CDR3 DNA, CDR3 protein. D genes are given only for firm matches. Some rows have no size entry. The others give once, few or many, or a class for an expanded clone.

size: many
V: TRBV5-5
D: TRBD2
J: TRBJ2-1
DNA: TGTGCCAGCAGCTTTTGGATTAGTAGCGGGAGGGCCCATGAGCAGTTCTTC
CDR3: CASSFWISSGRAHEQFF

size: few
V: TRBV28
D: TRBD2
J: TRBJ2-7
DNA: TGTGCCAGCAGTTTATACGGGACTAGCTACGAGCAGTACTTC
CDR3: CASSLYGTSYEQYF

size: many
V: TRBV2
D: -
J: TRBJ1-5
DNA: TGTGCCAGCAGTGATCGGGGAAACCAGCCCCAGCATTTT
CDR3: CASSDRGNQPQHF

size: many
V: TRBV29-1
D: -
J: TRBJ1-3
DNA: TGCAGCGCGATCACTGGAAACACCATATATTTT
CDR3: CSAITGNTIYF

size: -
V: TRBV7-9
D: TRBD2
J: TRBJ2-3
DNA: TGTGCCAGCAGCCCGGGGACTAGCGGGAATACGCAGTATTTT
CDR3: CASSPGTSGNTQYF

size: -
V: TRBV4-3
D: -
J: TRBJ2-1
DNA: TGCGCCAGCAGCCAAATTGGCGGGTGGTACAATGAGCAGTTCTTC
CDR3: CASSQIGGWYNEQFF

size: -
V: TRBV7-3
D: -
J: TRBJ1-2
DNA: TGTGCCAGCAGCGAACAGGGACGGAGTGGCTACACCTTC
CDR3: CASSEQGRSGYTF

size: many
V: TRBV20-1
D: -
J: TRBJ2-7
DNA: TGCAGTGCTAGACGTTCCTTGGGCTCCTACGAGCAGTACTTC
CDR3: CSARRSLGSYEQYF

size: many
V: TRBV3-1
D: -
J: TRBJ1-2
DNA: TGTGCCAGCAGCCAACGTGCAGGGCATGGCTACACCTTC
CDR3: CASSQRAGHGYTF

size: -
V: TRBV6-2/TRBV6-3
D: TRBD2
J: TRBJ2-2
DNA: TGTGCCAGCAGAACCGGGGGGGCCGGCACCGGGGAGCTGTTTTTT
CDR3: CASRTGGAGTGELFF

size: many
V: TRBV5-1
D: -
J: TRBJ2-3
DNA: TGCGCCAGCAGAGCAACTGGAAGCACAGATACGCAGTATTTT
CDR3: CASRATGSTDTQYF

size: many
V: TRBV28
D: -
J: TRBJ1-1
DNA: TGTGCCAGCACCACCGACACATGGGAAGCTTTCTTT
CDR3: CASTTDTWEAFF

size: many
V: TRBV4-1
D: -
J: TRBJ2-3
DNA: TGCGCCAGCAGAGGGGGACTACAAACCACAGATACGCAGTATTTT
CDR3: CASRGGLQTTDTQYF

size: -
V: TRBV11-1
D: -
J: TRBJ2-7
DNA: TGTGCCAGCAGCTTAAGGGGTCGATACGAGCAGTACTTC
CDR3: CASSLRGRYEQYF